This T cell receptor (beta chain) was obtained from a study of T cells in Graves' hyperthyroidism and ophthalmopathy. V lost 1 base, J lost 3 bases, and 18 bases stayed unmatched. The germline V gene encodes CDR1 SGHTA and CDR2 FQGNSA. The CDR3 length is 19 residues. Using RNA transcripts as the source, TCR beta CDR3 regions were amplified. In the first-round RT-PCR of the TCR CDR3, the HTBI primer set was used. TCRdb re-analysed the multiplex PCR reads in MiXCR, keeping a single row per CDR3 protein. The sample comprises 650,000 to 800,000 distinct CDR3 sequences, 45% of which are singletons, and less than 8.5% rests with the top ten.

The receptor comes from an adult man with Graves' disease, either hyperthyroidism or ophthalmopathy (not recorded which). The source material was peripheral blood or thyroid tissue (not recorded which). This chain joins TRBV7-2 and TRBJ2-7, with 7 bases aligning to TRBD2. The CDR3 region is CASSLEDKRDLLRNYEQYF. In DNA form, the CDR3 reads TGTGCCAGCAGCTTAGAGGACAAGCGGGACCTACTTAGGAACTACGAGCAGTACTTC.